The 19 T cell receptor beta chains in this list originate from one sample, sequenced in a study of response to subunit inactivated influenza vaccine. From the RT-PCR reads, TCRdb called clonotypes with MiXCR, one entry per CDR3 protein. The sample holds 650,000 to 800,000 distinct CDR3 sequences, more than 11% seen once. The specimen was PBMCs from blood, collected 14 to 15 days before vaccination. These receptors came from a man in his fifties or sixties who received an inactivated influenza vaccine.

This clonotype appeared many times. The genes are TRBV20-1 and TRBJ1-5, with D unresolved. Trimming took off 0 bases at V and 9 bases at J, with 18 bases between the two ends. The CDR3 loop spans 15 amino acids. The germline V gene encodes CDR1 DFQATT and CDR2 SNEGSKA (reference sequence). CDR3 sequence (DNA): TGCAGTGCTAGAGATATACAGCCATCTCTCGCGCCCCAGCATTTT. This sequence encodes CSARDIQPSLAPQHF.

This clonotype was seen a handful of times. V usage is TRBV29-1 and J usage is TRBJ2-1, with a weak D call TRBD1 (5 bases). Germline-derived CDR1 and CDR2 are SQVTM and ANQGSEA. CDR3 length equals 13 residues. DNA of the CDR3: TGCAGTTCTACAGGAAAAAGCTACAATGAGCAGTTCTTC. Encoded protein: CSSTGKSYNEQFF.

This clonotype appeared a few times. The V gene is TRBV28, the J gene TRBJ2-7; 10 nucleotides match TRBD2. V was clipped by 5 bases and J by 0 bases; unmatched bases: 7. Germline CDR1 reads MDHEN; CDR2 reads SYDVKM. There are 16 residues in the CDR3. CDR3 DNA: TGTGCCAGCAGTCTCACCGGGACTAGCGACTCCTACGAGCAGTACTTC. Translated, it gives CASSLTGTSDSYEQYF.

This clonotype was seen a handful of times. The chain employs TRBV6-1 and TRBJ2-6, with D hard to call. Germline loops: CDR1 MNHNS, CDR2 SASEGT. Deletions cut 6 bases from V and 0 bases from J, with 6 bases between. There are 14 residues in the CDR3. Here the CDR3 reads CASRDTSGANVLTF. The CDR3 DNA is TGTGCCAGCAGAGACACCTCTGGGGCCAACGTCCTGACTTTC.

In this sample, this clonotype turned up a few times. The chain has TRBV7-9 and TRBJ2-7; perhaps D is TRBD1 or TRBD2 (5 bases each). V was cut by 3 bases and J by 0 bases, with 18 bases left in between. Germline-derived CDR1 and CDR2 are SEHNR and FQNEAQ (reference sequence). The length of the CDR3 is 17 residues. This CDR3 reads CASSLGDLSENSYEQYF. The CDR3 bases are TGTGCCAGCAGCTTGGGGGACCTCAGCGAGAACTCCTACGAGCAGTACTTC. Full variable domain (rest looked up from reference TRBV7-9 and TRBJ2-7): DTGVSQNPRHKITKRGQNVTFRCDPISEHNRLYWYRQTLGQGPEFLTYFQNEAQLEKSRLLSDRFSAERPKGSFSTLEIQRTEQGDSAMYLCASSLGDLSENSYEQYFGPGTRLTVT.

This clonotype has at least ten counts. The DNA for the CDR3 is TGTGCCAGCAGCCCCGAGGCAGGGTTTGGTGGTGGCTACACCTTC. Residues: CASSPEAGFGGGYTF. The rearrangement uses TRBV4-2 and TRBJ1-2; D is perhaps TRBD1 (5 bases). CDR3 size: 15 residues. The germline V and J ends were trimmed by 4 bases and 7 bases, with 19 bases remaining between them. Germline V lookup: CDR1 LGHNA, CDR2 YNFKEQ.

The V and J genes are TRBV29-1 and TRBJ2-3; possible D gene TRBD1, 6 bases. Trimming left V 2 bases short and J 0 bases short, with 12 bases between. Per the germline V gene, CDR1 is SQVTM and CDR2 is ANQGSEA. The CDR3 is 15 amino acids. The chain's CDR3 is CSVEPHRESTDTQYF. The CDR3 DNA reads as TGCAGCGTTGAACCGCACAGGGAAAGCACAGATACGCAGTATTTT.

J is TRBJ1-3 and V is TRBV4-3; D might be TRBD1 (6 bases). V lost 0 bases and J lost 4, with 13 bases in between. The CDR3 covers 16 residues. Germline V gene sequence: CDR1 LGHNA, CDR2 YSLEER. The CDR3 DNA follows: TGCGCCAGCAGCCAAGATAGAACAGGGTCAGGAAACACCATATATTTT. Its translation: CASSQDRTGSGNTIYF.

This clonotype was recorded at least ten times. The gene calls are TRBV5-1 and TRBJ2-6; D remains unclear. The CDR3 consists of 14 residues. The germline CDR1 and CDR2 sequences are SGHRS and YFSETQ. V lost 7 bases and J lost 0, with 8 bases in between. For the CDR3, the DNA is TGCGCCAGCTTCGATTTCTCTGGGGCCAACGTCCTGACTTTC. Encoded protein: CASFDFSGANVLTF.

The J gene is TRBJ2-4, the V gene TRBV13; D is undetermined. The CDR3 extends over 12 amino acids. Germline-derived CDR1 and CDR2 are PRHDT and FYEKMQ (reference sequence). The V end was cut by 4 bases, the J end by 6 bases, with 7 bases between. The CDR3 region has the DNA TGTGCCAGCAGCTCCGGGCCAAACATTCAGTACTTC. Translating it yields CASSSGPNIQYF.

The chain combines TRBV12-3 or TRBV12-4 with TRBJ1-2; tentative D call: TRBD1 (5 bases). This CDR3 contains 15 residues. Trimming pared 2 bases from V and 2 bases from J, leaving 12 bases between. The CDR3 DNA is TGTGCCAGCAGTTTAAACTCGGCAGGGAACTATGGCTACACCTTC. It yields the protein CASSLNSAGNYGYTF.

This clonotype was seen more than once but under ten times. This rearrangement joins TRBV24-1 to TRBJ2-1, with D perhaps matching TRBD2 (5 bases). V gave up 4 bases and J gave up 2 bases, with 14 bases separating them. The CDR3 runs 16 residues. Germline assignment: CDR1 KGHDR and CDR2 SFDVKD. The DNA of the CDR3 is TGTGCCACCAGTGACCGGCGCGGGCGAACCTACAATGAGCAGTTCTTC. As protein: CATSDRRGRTYNEQFF.

This clonotype was counted between two and nine times. The chain has TRBV28 and TRBJ2-1; 9 bases are shared with TRBD1. The CDR3 extends over 15 amino acids. V lost 7 bases and J lost 6; bases outside the gene matches: 10. Germline loops: CDR1 MDHEN, CDR2 SYDVKM. The CDR3 spells CASTPGTGHRNEQFF. The DNA of the CDR3 is TGTGCCAGCACTCCCGGGACAGGGCATCGCAATGAGCAGTTCTTC. The full variable domain, completed using reference TRBV28 and TRBJ2-1, is DVKVTQSSRYLVKRTGEKVFLECVQDMDHENMFWYRQDPGLGLRLIYFSYDVKMKEKGDIPEGYSVSREKKERFSLILESASTNQTSMYLCASTPGTGHRNEQFFGPGTRLTVL.

This sequence joins TRBV20-1 and TRBJ1-1; possible D gene TRBD1, 6 bases. V lost 1 base, J lost 0 bases, and 21 bases lay in between. The germline CDR1 and CDR2 sequences are DFQATT and SNEGSKA (reference sequence). The CDR3 runs to 18 residues. This chain's CDR3 is CSARGTRGVRVLNTEAFF. The CDR3 region has the DNA TGCAGTGCTAGAGGGACGAGGGGGGTTCGGGTTTTGAACACTGAAGCTTTCTTT.

The chain links TRBV20-1 to TRBJ2-1; no clear D gene. Germline V gives CDR1 DFQATT, CDR2 SNEGSKA (reference sequence). CDR3 length: 14 amino acids. The V gene lost 3 bases and the J gene lost 6 bases, with 15 bases spanning the gap. The CDR3 spells CSASPENRANEQFF. The CDR3 coding sequence is TGCAGTGCTAGTCCGGAAAACCGAGCCAATGAGCAGTTCTTC.

V is TRBV29-1 and J is TRBJ2-7, with D hard to call. The CDR3 covers 14 residues. V was clipped by 4 bases and J by 5 bases, with 18 bases between them. The germline V gene encodes CDR1 SQVTM and CDR2 ANQGSEA. The CDR3 protein is CSVATPRVPNEQYF. The CDR3 DNA is TGCAGCGTTGCGACACCCCGGGTGCCGAACGAGCAGTACTTC.

This chain connects TRBV7-2 to TRBJ2-7; a possible D gene is TRBD2 (6 bases). Trimming took off 2 bases at V and 6 bases at J, with 11 bases between the two ends. This CDR3 spans 13 amino acids. Germline CDR1 SGHTA, CDR2 FQGNSA. Here the CDR3 DNA reads TGTGCCAGCAGCTTACCGGGAGTGGTCGAGCAGTACTTC. It is translated as CASSLPGVVEQYF.

The CDR3 nucleotides read TGTGCCAGCAGCTCCCTAAGGGGACTAGCGGGACACGGCGGGGAGCTGTTTTTT. Its protein is CASSSLRGLAGHGGELFF. The chain links TRBV7-3 to TRBJ2-2; 13 nucleotides align to TRBD2. Trimming took 4 bases from V and 7 from J; bases not matched to a gene: 12. This CDR3 contains 18 residues. CDR1 is SGHTA, CDR2 FQGTGA, per germline.

This clonotype showed up just a few times. The chain has TRBV20-1 and TRBJ1-5; D not resolved. The CDR3 totals 16 residues. The germline V gene encodes CDR1 DFQATT and CDR2 SNEGSKA (reference sequence). Trimming removed 1 base from V and 6 bases from J, with 19 bases in between. The CDR3 DNA sequence: TGCAGTGCTAGAGGTCCCCCCCTCCAGGATCGTCAGCCCCAGCATTTT. Amino acids: CSARGPPLQDRQPQHF.